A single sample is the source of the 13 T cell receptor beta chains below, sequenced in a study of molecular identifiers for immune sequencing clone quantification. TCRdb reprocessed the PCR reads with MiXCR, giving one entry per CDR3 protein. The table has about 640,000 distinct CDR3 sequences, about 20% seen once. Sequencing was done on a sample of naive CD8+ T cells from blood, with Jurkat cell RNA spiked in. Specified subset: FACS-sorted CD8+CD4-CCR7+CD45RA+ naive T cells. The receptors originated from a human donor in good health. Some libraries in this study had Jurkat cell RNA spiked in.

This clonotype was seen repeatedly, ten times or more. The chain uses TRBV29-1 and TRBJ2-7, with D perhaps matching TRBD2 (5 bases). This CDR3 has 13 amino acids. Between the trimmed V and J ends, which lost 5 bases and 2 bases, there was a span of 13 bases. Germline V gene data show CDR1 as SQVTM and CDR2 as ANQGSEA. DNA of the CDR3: TGCAGCGTTTCTACTAGTTCGGCCTACGAGCAGTACTTC. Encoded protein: CSVSTSSAYEQYF.

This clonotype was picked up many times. In DNA, the CDR3 is TGCAGTGCTCAGAGGGTGACAGAAAGGTTCATGGACGAGCAGTACTTC. Protein sequence: CSAQRVTERFMDEQYF. This chain uses TRBV20-1 with TRBJ2-7, with D tentatively TRBD1 or TRBD2 (5 bases each). The ends were cut back, 5 bases at V and 5 bases at J, with 25 bases in the middle. This CDR3 region has 16 residues. Germline V gene lookup returns CDR1 DFQATT and CDR2 SNEGSKA (reference sequence).

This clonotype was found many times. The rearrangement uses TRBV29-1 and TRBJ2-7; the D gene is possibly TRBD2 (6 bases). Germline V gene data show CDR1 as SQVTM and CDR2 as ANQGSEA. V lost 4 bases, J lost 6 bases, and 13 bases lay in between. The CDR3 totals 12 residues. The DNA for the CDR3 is TGCAGCGTTGGTAGCCTGGGGGGCGAGCAGTACTTC. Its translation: CSVGSLGGEQYF.

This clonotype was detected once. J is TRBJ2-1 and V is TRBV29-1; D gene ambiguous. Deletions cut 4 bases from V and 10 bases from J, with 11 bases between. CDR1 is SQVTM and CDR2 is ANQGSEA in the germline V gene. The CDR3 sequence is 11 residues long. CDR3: CSVVSVGEQFF. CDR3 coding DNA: TGCAGCGTTGTCTCCGTGGGGGAGCAGTTCTTC.

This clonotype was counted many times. CDR3: CASSWALTNEQFF. DNA of the CDR3: TGTGCCAGCAGCTGGGCTCTTACAAATGAGCAGTTCTTC. The V and J genes are TRBV7-2 and TRBJ2-1; D gene uncertain. CDR1 is SGHTA, CDR2 FQGNSA, per germline. Trimming cost V 4 bases and J 7 bases, with 11 bases left between them. This CDR3 region has 13 residues.

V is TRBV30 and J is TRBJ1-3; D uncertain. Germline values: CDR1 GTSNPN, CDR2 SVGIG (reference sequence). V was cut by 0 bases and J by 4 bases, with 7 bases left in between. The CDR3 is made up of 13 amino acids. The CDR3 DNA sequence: TGTGCCTGGAGTGTAGGTCCAGGAAACACCATATATTTT. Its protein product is CAWSVGPGNTIYF.

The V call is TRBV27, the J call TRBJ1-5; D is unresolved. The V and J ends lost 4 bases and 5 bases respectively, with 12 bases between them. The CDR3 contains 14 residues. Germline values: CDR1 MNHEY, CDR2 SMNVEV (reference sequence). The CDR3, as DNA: TGTGCCAGCAGTTGGGCCGGCCGGGATCAGCCCCAGCATTTT. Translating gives CASSWAGRDQPQHF.

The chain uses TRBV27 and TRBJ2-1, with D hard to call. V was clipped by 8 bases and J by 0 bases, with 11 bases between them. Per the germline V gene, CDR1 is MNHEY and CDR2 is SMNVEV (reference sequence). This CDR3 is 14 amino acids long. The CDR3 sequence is CASWTLSSYNEQFF. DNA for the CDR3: TGTGCCAGCTGGACCCTAAGCTCCTACAATGAGCAGTTCTTC.

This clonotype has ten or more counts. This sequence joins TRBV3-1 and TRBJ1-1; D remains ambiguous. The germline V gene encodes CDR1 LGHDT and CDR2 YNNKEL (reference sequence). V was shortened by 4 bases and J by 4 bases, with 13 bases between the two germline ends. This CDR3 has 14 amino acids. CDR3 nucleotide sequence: TGTGCCAGCAGCCGCCTCAATGGCGGCACTGAAGCTTTCTTT. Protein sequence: CASSRLNGGTEAFF.

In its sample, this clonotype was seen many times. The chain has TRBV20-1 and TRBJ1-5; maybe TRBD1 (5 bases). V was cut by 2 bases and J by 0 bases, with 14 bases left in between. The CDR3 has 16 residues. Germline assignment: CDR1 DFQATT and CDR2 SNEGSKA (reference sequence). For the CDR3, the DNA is TGCAGTGCTAGATCGTACCAGGGAATTAGCAATCAGCCCCAGCATTTT. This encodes CSARSYQGISNQPQHF.

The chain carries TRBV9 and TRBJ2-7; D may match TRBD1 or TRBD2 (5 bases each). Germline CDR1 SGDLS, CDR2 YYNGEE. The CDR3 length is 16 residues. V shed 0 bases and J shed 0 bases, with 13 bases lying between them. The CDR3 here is CASSVGLGASSYEQYF. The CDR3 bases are TGTGCCAGCAGCGTAGGGCTCGGGGCAAGCTCCTACGAGCAGTACTTC.

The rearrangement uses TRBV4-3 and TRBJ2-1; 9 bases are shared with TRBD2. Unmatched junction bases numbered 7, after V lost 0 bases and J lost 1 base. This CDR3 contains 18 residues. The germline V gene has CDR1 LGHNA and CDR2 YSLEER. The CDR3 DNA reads TGCGCCAGCAGCCAAGAAAGCGGACTAGCGTTTTCCTACAATGAGCAGTTCTTC. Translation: CASSQESGLAFSYNEQFF.

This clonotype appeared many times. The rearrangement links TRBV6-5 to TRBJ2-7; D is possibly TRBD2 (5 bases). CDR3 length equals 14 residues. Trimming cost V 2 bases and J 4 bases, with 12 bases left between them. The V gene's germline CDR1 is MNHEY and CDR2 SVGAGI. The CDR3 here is CASSYGRTGYEQYF. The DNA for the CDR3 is TGTGCCAGCAGTTACGGCAGGACGGGATACGAGCAGTACTTC.